The T cell receptor (beta chain) under discussion was sequenced for a study of shared clonotypes between healthy human individuals. Comment on this clone: Its antigen remains unknown.

Terminally differentiated effector memory CD45RA+ cells were excluded by CCR7 positive selection of CD45RO-negative cells. All the donors were Caucasian adults who lived in Nashville, Tennessee. Sequencing used immunoSEQ multiplex PCR; TCRdb keeps in-frame clones, though not all of them. This sample carries approximately 2,000,000 clones, roughly 95% of them seen once, and the ten largest clones take under 2%. Study observations and caveats: Among donors, clonotype sharing was expected to be affected by sequencing depth. Compared with clonotypes that all four donors shared, non-shared clonotypes had lower generation probabilities. Naive subsets usually exceeded memory subsets in estimated richness.

The CDR3 is made up of 16 amino acids. Between the trimmed V and J ends, which lost 0 bases and 3 bases, there was a span of 16 bases. The germline V gene encodes CDR1 SGHRS and CDR2 YFSETQ. The sequence came from a man aged 18 to 30 in good health. Some clones in this sample may be carry-over from other donors' samples. The V and J genes are TRBV5-1 and TRBJ2-7, with D perhaps TRBD2 (5 bases). The sequencing input was naive CD8+ T cells from PBMCs. The CDR3 DNA reads as TGCGCCAGCAGCTTGGATTGGTCGGGGTCTCTCTACGAGCAGTACTTC. It yields the protein CASSLDWSGSLYEQYF.